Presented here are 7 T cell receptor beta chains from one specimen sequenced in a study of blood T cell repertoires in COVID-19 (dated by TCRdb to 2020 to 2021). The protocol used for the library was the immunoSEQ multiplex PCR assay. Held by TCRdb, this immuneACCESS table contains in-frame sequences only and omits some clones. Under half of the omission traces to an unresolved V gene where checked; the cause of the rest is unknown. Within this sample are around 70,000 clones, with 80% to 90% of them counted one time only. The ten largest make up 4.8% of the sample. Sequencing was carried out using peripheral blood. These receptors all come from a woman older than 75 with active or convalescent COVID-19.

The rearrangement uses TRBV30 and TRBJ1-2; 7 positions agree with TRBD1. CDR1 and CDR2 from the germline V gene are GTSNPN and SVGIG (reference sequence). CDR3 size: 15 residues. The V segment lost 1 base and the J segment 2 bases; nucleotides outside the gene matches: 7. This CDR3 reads CAWSAPTGVNYGYTF. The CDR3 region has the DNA TGTGCCTGGAGTGCCCCCACAGGGGTGAACTATGGCTACACCTTC. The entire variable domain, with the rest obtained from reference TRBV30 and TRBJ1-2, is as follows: SQTIHQWPATLVQPVGSPLSLECTVEGTSNPNLYWYRQAAGRGLQLLFYSVGIGQISSEVPQNLSASRPQDRQFILSSKKLLLSDSGFYLCAWSAPTGVNYGYTFGSGTRLTVV.

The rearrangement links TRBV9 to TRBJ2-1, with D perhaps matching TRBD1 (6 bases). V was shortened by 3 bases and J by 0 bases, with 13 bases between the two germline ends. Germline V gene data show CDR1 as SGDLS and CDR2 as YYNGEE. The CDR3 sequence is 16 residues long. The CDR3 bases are TGTGCCAGCAGCGCGGGGACATTAAACTCCTACAATGAGCAGTTCTTC. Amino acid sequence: CASSAGTLNSYNEQFF.

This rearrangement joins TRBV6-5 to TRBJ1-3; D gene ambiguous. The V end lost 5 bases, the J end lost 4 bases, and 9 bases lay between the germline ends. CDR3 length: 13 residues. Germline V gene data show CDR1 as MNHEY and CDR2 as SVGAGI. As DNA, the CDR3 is TGTGCCAGCAGTCCGTCTGGCGGAAACACCATATATTTT. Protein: CASSPSGGNTIYF.

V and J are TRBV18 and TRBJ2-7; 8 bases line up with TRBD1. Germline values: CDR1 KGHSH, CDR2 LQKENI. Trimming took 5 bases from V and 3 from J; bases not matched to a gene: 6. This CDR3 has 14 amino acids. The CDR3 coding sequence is TGTGCCAGCTCATCAACAGGGGGGAACTACGAGCAGTACTTC. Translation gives CASSSTGGNYEQYF.

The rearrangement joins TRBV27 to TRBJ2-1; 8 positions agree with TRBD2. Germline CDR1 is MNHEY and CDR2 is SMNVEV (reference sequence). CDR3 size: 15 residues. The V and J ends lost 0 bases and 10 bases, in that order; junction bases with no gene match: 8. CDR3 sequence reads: CASSLSNGRAEEQFF. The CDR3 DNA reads TGTGCCAGCAGTTTATCGAACGGGAGGGCGGAGGAGCAGTTCTTC.

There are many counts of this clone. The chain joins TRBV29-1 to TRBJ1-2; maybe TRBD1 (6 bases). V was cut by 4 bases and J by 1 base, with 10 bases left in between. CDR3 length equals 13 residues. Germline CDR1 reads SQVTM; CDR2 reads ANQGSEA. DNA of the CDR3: TGCAGCGTTGGTACAGGGCGTAACTATGGCTACACCTTC. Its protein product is CSVGTGRNYGYTF.

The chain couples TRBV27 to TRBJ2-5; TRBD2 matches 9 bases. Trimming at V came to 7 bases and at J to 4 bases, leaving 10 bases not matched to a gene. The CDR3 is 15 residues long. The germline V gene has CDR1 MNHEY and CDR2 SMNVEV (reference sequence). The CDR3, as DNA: TGTGCCAGCACCCCTATTCCTAGCGGGATAGAGACCCAGTACTTC. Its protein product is CASTPIPSGIETQYF.